These 16 T cell receptor beta chains share one sample of origin, sequenced in a study of regulatory T cells in long-lasting Graves disease. Documented time point: newly diagnosed GD, antithyroid drugs for less than 3 months. Construction of the TCR library relied on RNA isolated from PBMCs. TCR beta libraries were built with iRepertoire HTBI primers and Arm-PCR of CDR3 regions. TCRdb called the multiplex PCR reads again in MiXCR, with one record for every CDR3 protein. The sample carries some 340,000 distinct CDR3 sequences, about 11% recorded once. The same data also went into a second study, on T cells in Graves' hyperthyroidism and ophthalmopathy.

Sequenced here: peripheral blood mononuclear cells (PBMCs), sampled at new diagnosis, from a patient treated with antithyroid drugs. These TCRs come from a woman under 30 with Graves disease.

This clonotype was picked up many times. J is TRBJ2-7 and V is TRBV6-2 or TRBV6-3; TRBD2 matches 12 bases. The trim removed 7 bases at V and 4 bases at J, leaving 5 bases unmatched. The length of the CDR3 is 14 residues. Germline loops: CDR1 MNHEY, CDR2 SVGEGT. The CDR3 nucleotides are TGTGCCAGCAAACTGACTAGCGGGGGATACGAGCAGTACGTC. This translates into CASKLTSGGYEQYV.

In its sample, this clonotype was seen many times. The chain joins TRBV20-1 to TRBJ2-1, with 10 bases aligning to TRBD1. CDR1 and CDR2 (germline): DFQATT, SNEGSKA (reference sequence). The V segment lost 6 bases and the J segment 7 bases; nucleotides outside the gene matches: 12. The CDR3 extends over 15 amino acids. The DNA for the CDR3 is TGCAGTGCAGCTGAACAGGACAGGGGGTCAAATGAGCAGTTCTTC. It specifies CSAAEQDRGSNEQFF.

This clonotype has a count of ten or more. The chain joins TRBV29-1 to TRBJ2-7; 11 nucleotides align to TRBD2. The CDR3 contains 16 residues. Per the germline V gene, CDR1 is SQVTM and CDR2 is ANQGSEA. V shed 4 bases and J 3 bases; nucleotides not matched to a gene: 11. The DNA of the CDR3 is TGCAGCGTTGCCGGGACTAGCGGCCGCCCACTCTACGAGCAGTACTTC. Its translation: CSVAGTSGRPLYEQYF.

This clonotype was detected ten times or more. V and J are TRBV25-1 and TRBJ2-1; 7 bases align to TRBD2. With V trimmed by 6 bases and J by 4 bases, 27 bases remained unmatched. The CDR3 totals 21 residues. Germline values: CDR1 MGHDK, CDR2 SYGVNS. The CDR3 region is CASRPEVRGQGSGGIYNEQFF. The CDR3 DNA follows: TGTGCCAGCAGGCCCGAAGTACGGGGTCAAGGATCGGGAGGTATATACAATGAGCAGTTCTTC. The variable domain in full, completed from reference TRBV25-1 and TRBJ2-1, reads EADIYQTPRYLVIGTGKKITLECSQTMGHDKMYWYQQDPGMELHLIHYSYGVNSTEKGDLSSESTVSRIRTEHFPLTLESARPSHTSQYLCASRPEVRGQGSGGIYNEQFFGPGTRLTVL.

A remark on this clonotype: One base away lies a much larger clone, so this may be a sequencing read error. The gene calls are TRBV6-2 or TRBV6-3 and TRBJ2-1; 11 positions match TRBD2. V was clipped by 6 bases and J by 9 bases; unmatched bases: 7. The CDR3 length is 14 residues. Per germline, CDR1 MNHEY and CDR2 SVGEGT. The CDR3 protein is CASRDSGGVGEQFF. CDR3 bases: TGTGCCAGCAGAGATAGCGGGGGGGTGGGTGAGCAGTTCTTC.

This clonotype was observed many times. V and J are TRBV18 and TRBJ2-1; 10 nucleotides agree with TRBD2. CDR1 KGHSH and CDR2 LQKENI come from the germline V gene. The V gene end was trimmed by 4 bases and the J gene end by 7 bases; junction bases not matched to a gene: 13. The length of the CDR3 is 17 residues. In DNA form, the CDR3 reads TGTGCCAGCTCACGACTCCCGGGGCTAGCGGGAGAGAATGAGCAGTTCTTC. Encoded protein: CASSRLPGLAGENEQFF.

This clonotype was seen many times. CDR3 residues: CASSLYSRNSYNEQFF. The CDR3 DNA reads TGTGCCAGCAGTTTATATTCTCGGAACTCCTACAATGAGCAGTTCTTC. The chain links TRBV28 to TRBJ2-1, with D unclear. The CDR3 length is 16 residues. V was trimmed by 1 base and J by 0 bases, leaving 10 bases between them. Germline CDR1 reads MDHEN; CDR2 reads SYDVKM.

This clonotype has just a few counts. This chain links TRBV19 with TRBJ1-2; tentatively, D is TRBD1 (5 bases). Looked up from germline, CDR1 is LNHDA and CDR2 is SQIVND (reference sequence). The germline V and J ends were trimmed by 6 bases and 5 bases, with 13 bases remaining between them. This CDR3 is built from 13 residues. The CDR3 coding sequence is TGTGCCAGTAGAAAACAGGAACTGTATGGCTACACCTTC. Translating it yields CASRKQELYGYTF.

Notes on this clonotype: A much larger clone is a single base away; this may be a read error. V is TRBV27 and J is TRBJ2-3; 13 nucleotides align to TRBD2. The CDR3 totals 16 residues. CDR1 is MNHEY, CDR2 SMNVEV, per germline (reference sequence). The CDR3 spells CASSSGLAGAVDTRYF. CDR3 bases: TGTGCCAGCAGCTCAGGACTAGCGGGGGCCGTAGATACGCGGTATTTT.

This clonotype showed up just once. The chain combines TRBV5-5 with TRBJ2-5; D gene uncertain. Trimming stripped 3 bases from V and 4 bases from J, with 16 bases between. Germline V CDR1 and CDR2: SGHKS, YYEKEE (reference sequence). This CDR3 spans 15 amino acids. The CDR3 region is CASSSWSRAPETQYF. The CDR3 DNA follows: TGTGCCAGCAGCTCCTGGAGTAGAGCCCCAGAGACCCAGTACTTC.

The chain has TRBV7-9 and TRBJ2-4, with 10 nucleotides matching TRBD1. Germline V gene data show CDR1 as SEHNR and CDR2 as FQNEAQ (reference sequence). This CDR3 has 18 amino acids. Unmatched junction bases numbered 10, after V lost 5 bases and J lost 0 bases. CDR3 loop: CASSGPGTGDLAKNIQYF. Written as DNA, the CDR3 is TGTGCCAGCAGCGGACCCGGGACAGGGGATCTAGCCAAAAACATTCAGTACTTC.

This clonotype has at least ten counts. The CDR3 coding sequence is TGCAGCGTTGGGGGGTTCTTCCGGGCGGGGACCCAAGAGACCCAGTACTTC. It translates to CSVGGFFRAGTQETQYF. This rearrangement joins TRBV29-1 to TRBJ2-5; D possibly corresponds to TRBD2 (6 bases). V was cut by 4 bases and J by 1 base, with 22 bases left in between. Looked up from germline, CDR1 is SQVTM and CDR2 is ANQGSEA. The CDR3 has 17 residues.

The gene calls are TRBV20-1 and TRBJ1-2; D call uncertain. The CDR3 is 14 amino acids. The V end lost 2 bases, the J end lost 3 bases, and 13 bases lay between the germline ends. Germline V gene lookup returns CDR1 DFQATT and CDR2 SNEGSKA (reference sequence). CDR3 sequence reads: CSARPLDGHYGYTF. CDR3 DNA sequence: TGCAGTGCTAGACCCCTAGACGGACACTATGGCTACACCTTC.

This clonotype was seen a few times. The genes are TRBV29-1 and TRBJ1-2; possibly TRBD1 for D (6 bases). Trimming removed 4 bases from V and 8 bases from J, with 11 bases in between. Looked up from germline, CDR1 is SQVTM and CDR2 is ANQGSEA. The length of the CDR3 is 11 residues. CDR3 sequence (DNA): TGCAGCGTTGTGAGGGGGAGAGGCTACACCTTC. Translating gives CSVVRGRGYTF.

As concerns this clonotype: Given a far larger clone just one base away, this is likely a sequencing read error. The V gene is TRBV27, the J gene TRBJ2-3; a possible D gene is TRBD2 (7 bases). V shed 9 bases and J shed 1 base, with 14 bases lying between them. There are 14 residues in the CDR3. Germline assignment: CDR1 MNHEY and CDR2 SMNVEV (reference sequence). CDR3 amino acids: CASRGAQGTDTQYF. CDR3 nucleotides: TGTGCCAGTCGGGGGGCGCAGGGCACAGATACGCAGTATTTT.

The chain has TRBV20-1 and TRBJ2-5; 11 bases map to TRBD2. V dropped 6 bases and J dropped 5; count of bases not matched to a gene: 17. The CDR3 sequence is 17 residues long. In germline, CDR1 is DFQATT, CDR2 SNEGSKA (reference sequence). CDR3 in DNA: TGCAGTGCGCCTCCTATTATAGCGGGGGGGCTTTTGGAGACCCAGTACTTC. Protein sequence: CSAPPIIAGGLLETQYF.